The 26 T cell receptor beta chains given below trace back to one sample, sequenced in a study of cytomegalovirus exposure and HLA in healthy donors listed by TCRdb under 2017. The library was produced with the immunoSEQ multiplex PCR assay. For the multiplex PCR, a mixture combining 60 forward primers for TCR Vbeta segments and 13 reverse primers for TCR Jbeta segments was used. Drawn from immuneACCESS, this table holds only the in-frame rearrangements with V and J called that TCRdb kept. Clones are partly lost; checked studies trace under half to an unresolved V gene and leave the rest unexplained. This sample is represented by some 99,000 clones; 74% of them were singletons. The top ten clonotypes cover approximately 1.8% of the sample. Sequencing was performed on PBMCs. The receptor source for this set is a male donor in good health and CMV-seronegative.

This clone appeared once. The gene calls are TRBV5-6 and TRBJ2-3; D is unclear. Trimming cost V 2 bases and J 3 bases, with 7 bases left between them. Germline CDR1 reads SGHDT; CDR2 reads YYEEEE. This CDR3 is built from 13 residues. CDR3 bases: TGTGCCAGCAGCTTCCTCGTTACAGATACGCAGTATTTT. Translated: CASSFLVTDTQYF. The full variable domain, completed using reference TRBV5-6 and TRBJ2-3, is DAGVTQSPTHLIKTRGQQVTLRCSPKSGHDTVSWYQQALGQGPQFIFQYYEEEERQRGNFPDRFSGHQFPNYSSELNVNALLLGDSALYLCASSFLVTDTQYFGPGTRLTVL.

Written as DNA, the CDR3 is TGCGCCAGCAGCGGAGGACAGGCCCCCAACTATGGCTACACCTTC. Protein: CASSGGQAPNYGYTF. This chain connects TRBV5-1 to TRBJ1-2, with 7 bases identical to TRBD1. This CDR3 spans 15 amino acids. Germline values: CDR1 SGHRS, CDR2 YFSETQ. V dropped 4 bases and J dropped 2; count of bases not matched to a gene: 8.

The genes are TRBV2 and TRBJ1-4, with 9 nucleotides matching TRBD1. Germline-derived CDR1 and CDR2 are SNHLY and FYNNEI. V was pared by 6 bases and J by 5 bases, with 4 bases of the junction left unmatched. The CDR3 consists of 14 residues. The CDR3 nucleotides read TGTGCCAGCAGGACCGGGACAGGGAATGAAAAACTGTTTTTT. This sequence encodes CASRTGTGNEKLFF.

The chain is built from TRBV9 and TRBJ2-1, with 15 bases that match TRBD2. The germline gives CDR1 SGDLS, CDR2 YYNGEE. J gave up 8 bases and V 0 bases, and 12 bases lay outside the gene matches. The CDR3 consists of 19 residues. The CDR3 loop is CASSVDRTSGREIRDEQFF. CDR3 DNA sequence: TGTGCCAGCAGCGTAGATAGGACTAGCGGGAGGGAAATACGGGATGAGCAGTTCTTC. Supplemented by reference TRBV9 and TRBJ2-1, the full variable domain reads DSGVTQTPKHLITATGQRVTLRCSPRSGDLSVYWYQQSLDQGLQFLIQYYNGEERAKGNILERFSAQQFPDLHSELNLSSLELGDSALYFCASSVDRTSGREIRDEQFFGPGTRLTVL.

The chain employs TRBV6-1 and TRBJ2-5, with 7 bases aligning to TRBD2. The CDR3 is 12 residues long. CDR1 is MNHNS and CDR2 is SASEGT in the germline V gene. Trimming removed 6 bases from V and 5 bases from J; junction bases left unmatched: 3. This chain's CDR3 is CASSHGGETQYF. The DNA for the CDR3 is TGTGCCAGCAGCCACGGGGGGGAGACCCAGTACTTC.

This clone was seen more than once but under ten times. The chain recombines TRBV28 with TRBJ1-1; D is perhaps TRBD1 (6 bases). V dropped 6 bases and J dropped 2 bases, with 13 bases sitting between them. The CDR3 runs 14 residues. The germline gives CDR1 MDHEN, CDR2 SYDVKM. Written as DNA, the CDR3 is TGTGCCAGCAGGAAACAGGGAAGTAACACTGAAGCTTTCTTT. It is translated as CASRKQGSNTEAFF.

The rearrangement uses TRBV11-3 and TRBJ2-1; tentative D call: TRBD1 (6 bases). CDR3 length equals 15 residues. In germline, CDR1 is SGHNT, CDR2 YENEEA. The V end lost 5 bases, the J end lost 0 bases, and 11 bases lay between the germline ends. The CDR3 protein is CASSMDSSSYNEQFF. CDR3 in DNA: TGTGCCAGCAGCATGGACAGTTCCTCCTACAATGAGCAGTTCTTC.

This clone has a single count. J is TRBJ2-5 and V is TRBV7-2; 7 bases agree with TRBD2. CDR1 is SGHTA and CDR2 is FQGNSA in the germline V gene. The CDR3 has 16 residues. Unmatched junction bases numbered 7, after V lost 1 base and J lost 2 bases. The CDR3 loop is CASSLVREDGQETQYF. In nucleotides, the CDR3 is TGTGCCAGCAGCTTAGTACGGGAGGATGGGCAAGAGACCCAGTACTTC.

The CDR3: CASNDRGGNTEAFF. CDR3 in DNA: TGTGCCAGCAATGACAGGGGCGGGAACACTGAAGCTTTCTTT. The J gene is TRBJ1-1, the V gene TRBV6-5; 8 bases fit TRBD1. This CDR3 comprises 14 residues. V lost 7 bases, J lost 1 base, and 5 bases stayed unmatched. Germline V gives CDR1 MNHEY, CDR2 SVGAGI.

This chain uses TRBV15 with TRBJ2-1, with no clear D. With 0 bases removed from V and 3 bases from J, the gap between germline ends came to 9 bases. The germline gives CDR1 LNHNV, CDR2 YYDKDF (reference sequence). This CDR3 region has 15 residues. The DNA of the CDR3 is TGTGCCACCAGCAGAGATGGTCGGAGCTACAATGAGCAGTTCTTC. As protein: CATSRDGRSYNEQFF.

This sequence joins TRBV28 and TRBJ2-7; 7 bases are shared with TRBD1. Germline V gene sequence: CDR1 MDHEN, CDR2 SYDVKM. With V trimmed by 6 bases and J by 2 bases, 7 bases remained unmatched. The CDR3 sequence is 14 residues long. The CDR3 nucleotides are TGTGCCAGCAGACGACAGGGTGGGCCCTACGAGCAGTACTTC. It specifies CASRRQGGPYEQYF.

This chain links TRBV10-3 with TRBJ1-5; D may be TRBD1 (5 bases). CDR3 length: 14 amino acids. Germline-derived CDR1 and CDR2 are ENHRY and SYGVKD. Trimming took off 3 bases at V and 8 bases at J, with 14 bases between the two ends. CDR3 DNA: TGTGCCATCAGTGAAACAGGCCTGTCGGAGCCCCAGCATTTT. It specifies CAISETGLSEPQHF.

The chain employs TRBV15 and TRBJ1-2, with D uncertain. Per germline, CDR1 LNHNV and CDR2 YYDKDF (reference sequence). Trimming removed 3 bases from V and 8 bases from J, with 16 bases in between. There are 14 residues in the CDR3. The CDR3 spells CATSRSAGLRGYTF. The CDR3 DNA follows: TGTGCCACCAGCAGGTCCGCAGGACTTCGCGGCTACACCTTC.

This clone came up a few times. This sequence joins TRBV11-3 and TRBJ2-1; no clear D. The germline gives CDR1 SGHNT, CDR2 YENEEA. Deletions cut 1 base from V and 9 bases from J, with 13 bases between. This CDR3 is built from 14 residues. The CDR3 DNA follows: TGTGCCAGCAGCTTAGGGCCAGATTATGGTGAGCAGTTCTTC. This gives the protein CASSLGPDYGEQFF.

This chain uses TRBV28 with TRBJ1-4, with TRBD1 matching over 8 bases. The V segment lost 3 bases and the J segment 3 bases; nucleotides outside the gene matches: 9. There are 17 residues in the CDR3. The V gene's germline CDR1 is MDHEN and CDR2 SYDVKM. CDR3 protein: CASSFSGQGASNEKLFF. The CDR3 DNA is TGTGCCAGCAGTTTCTCCGGACAGGGAGCCTCTAATGAAAAACTGTTTTTT.

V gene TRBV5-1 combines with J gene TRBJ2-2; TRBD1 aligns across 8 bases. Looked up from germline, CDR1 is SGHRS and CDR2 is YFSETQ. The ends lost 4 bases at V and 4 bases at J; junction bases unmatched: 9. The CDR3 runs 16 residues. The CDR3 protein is CASSPRTGITTGELFF. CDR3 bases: TGCGCCAGCAGCCCCAGGACAGGGATCACCACCGGGGAGCTGTTTTTT.

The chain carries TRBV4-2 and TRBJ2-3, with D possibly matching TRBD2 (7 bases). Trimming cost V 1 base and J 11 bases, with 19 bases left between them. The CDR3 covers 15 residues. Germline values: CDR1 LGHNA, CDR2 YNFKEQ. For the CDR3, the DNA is TGTGCCAGCAGCCAAGGGGGGAACAGGGAGGGTAGGCAGTATTTT. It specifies CASSQGGNREGRQYF.

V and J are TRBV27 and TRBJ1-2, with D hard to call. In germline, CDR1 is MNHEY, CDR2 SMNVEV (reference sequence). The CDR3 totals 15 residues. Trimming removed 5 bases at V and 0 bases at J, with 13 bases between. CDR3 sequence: CASSLNGRANYGYTF. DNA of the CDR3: TGTGCCAGCAGTCTAAACGGTCGGGCTAACTATGGCTACACCTTC.

In DNA form, the CDR3 reads TGTGCCATCAGTGACCCCGGGACAGTAGCTAACTATGGCTACACCTTC. Translation: CAISDPGTVANYGYTF. This sequence joins TRBV10-3 and TRBJ1-2, with TRBD1 matching over 7 bases. The CDR3 runs 16 residues. V dropped 3 bases and J dropped 0; count of bases not matched to a gene: 7. Germline CDR1 is ENHRY and CDR2 is SYGVKD.

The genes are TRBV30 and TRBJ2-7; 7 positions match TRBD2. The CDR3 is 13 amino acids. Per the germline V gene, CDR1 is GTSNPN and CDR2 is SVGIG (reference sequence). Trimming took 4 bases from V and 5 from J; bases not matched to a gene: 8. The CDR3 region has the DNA TGTGCCTGGAATTGGGGAGGGGAGGACGAGCAGTACTTC. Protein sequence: CAWNWGGEDEQYF. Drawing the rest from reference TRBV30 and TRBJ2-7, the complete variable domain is SQTIHQWPATLVQPVGSPLSLECTVEGTSNPNLYWYRQAAGRGLQLLFYSVGIGQISSEVPQNLSASRPQDRQFILSSKKLLLSDSGFYLCAWNWGGEDEQYFGPGTRLTVT.

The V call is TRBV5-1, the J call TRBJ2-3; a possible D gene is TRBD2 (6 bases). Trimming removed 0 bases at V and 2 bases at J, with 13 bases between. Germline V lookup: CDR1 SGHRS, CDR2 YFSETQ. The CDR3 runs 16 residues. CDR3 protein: CASSLASGGATDTQYF. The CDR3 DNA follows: TGCGCCAGCAGCTTGGCCAGCGGCGGGGCCACAGATACGCAGTATTTT.

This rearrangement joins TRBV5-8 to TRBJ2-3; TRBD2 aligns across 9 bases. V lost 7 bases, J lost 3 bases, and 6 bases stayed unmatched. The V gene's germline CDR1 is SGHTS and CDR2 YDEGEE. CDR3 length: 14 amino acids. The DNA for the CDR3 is TGTGCCAGCGGGGGACTAGCATATACAGATACGCAGTATTTT. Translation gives CASGGLAYTDTQYF.

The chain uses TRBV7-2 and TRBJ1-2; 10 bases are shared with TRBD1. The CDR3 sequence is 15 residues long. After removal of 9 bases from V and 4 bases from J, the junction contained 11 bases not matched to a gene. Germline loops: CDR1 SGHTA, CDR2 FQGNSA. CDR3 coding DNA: TGTGCCAGTGAGGTGACAGGGGGCGCTTCCTATGGCTACACCTTC. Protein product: CASEVTGGASYGYTF.

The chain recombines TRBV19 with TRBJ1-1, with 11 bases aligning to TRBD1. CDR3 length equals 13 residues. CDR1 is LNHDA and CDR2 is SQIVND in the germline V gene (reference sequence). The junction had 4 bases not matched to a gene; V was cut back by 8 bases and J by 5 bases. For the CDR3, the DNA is TGTGCCAGTGGGGACAGGGGGGAGACTGAAGCTTTCTTT. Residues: CASGDRGETEAFF.

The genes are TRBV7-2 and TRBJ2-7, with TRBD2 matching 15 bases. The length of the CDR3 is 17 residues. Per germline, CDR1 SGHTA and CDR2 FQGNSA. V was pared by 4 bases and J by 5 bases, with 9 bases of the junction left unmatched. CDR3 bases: TGTGCCAGCAGCTCCCGGACTAGCGGGGGGGGTCGCGACGAGCAGTACTTC. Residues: CASSSRTSGGGRDEQYF.

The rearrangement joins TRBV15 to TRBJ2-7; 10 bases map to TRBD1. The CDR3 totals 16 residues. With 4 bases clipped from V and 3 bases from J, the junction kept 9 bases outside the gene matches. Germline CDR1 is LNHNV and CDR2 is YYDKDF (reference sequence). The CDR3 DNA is TGTGCCACCAGCATGGGGGACAGGGGAAGCCTCTACGAGCAGTACTTC. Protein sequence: CATSMGDRGSLYEQYF.